These T cell receptor beta chains were read from a single sample in a study of cytomegalovirus exposure and HLA in healthy donors. Data came from immunoSEQ multiplex PCR; TCRdb stores just in-frame clones and leaves some out. The repertoire holds under 200,000 clones, with under 90% as singletons. Sequenced material: PBMCs. The receptor source for this set is a man between 18 and 29 years old in good health and CMV-seropositive. Each CDR3 is given with its conserved first and last residue. D genes are given only for firm matches. The listing skips clone size in some rows; elsewhere it reads once, few, many or a size class.

abundance | d_gene | j_gene | v_gene | CDR3aa | CDR3nt
NA | TRBD2 | TRBJ2-5 | TRBV28 | CASSLILPSGSSQETQYF | TGTGCCAGCAGTTTAATATTGCCTAGCGGGAGCTCCCAAGAGACCCAGTACTTC
NA | NA | TRBJ1-1 | TRBV6-5 | CASKGLGDTEAFF | TGTGCCAGCAAGGGACTGGGGGACACTGAAGCTTTCTTT
NA | NA | TRBJ1-1 | TRBV6-5 | CASSYSTSGSNTEAFF | TGTGCCAGCAGTTACTCGACCTCAGGGTCGAACACTGAAGCTTTCTTT
NA | NA | TRBJ2-7 | TRBV27 | CASSFSGLSRNVYEQYF | TGTGCCAGCAGTTTTTCGGGACTGAGCAGGAATGTCTACGAGCAGTACTTC
NA | TRBD1 | TRBJ1-2 | TRBV19 | CASSARDRFYGYTF | TGTGCCAGTAGTGCCCGGGACAGATTCTATGGCTACACCTTC
NA | NA | TRBJ1-5 | TRBV6-1 | CASSGQADQPQHF | TGTGCCAGCAGTGGACAGGCCGATCAGCCCCAGCATTTT
NA | NA | TRBJ2-5 | TRBV1 | CTSSRYPQGGQETQYF | TGCACCAGCAGCCGATATCCACAGGGCGGACAAGAGACCCAGTACTTC
once | NA | TRBJ1-2 | TRBV29-1 | CSVTSNYGYTF | TGCAGCGTTACATCTAACTATGGCTACACCTTC
NA | TRBD2 | TRBJ2-3 | TRBV19 | CASTSRSGRADTQYF | TGTGCCAGTACCTCAAGGAGCGGGAGGGCGGATACGCAGTATTTT
NA | NA | TRBJ2-2 | TRBV21-1 | CASSKPWTIPRGGELFF | TGTGCCAGCAGCAAACCGTGGACTATCCCTCGGGGCGGGGAGCTGTTTTTT
NA | NA | TRBJ1-5 | TRBV11-3 | CASSLAGVDQPQHF | TGTGCCAGCAGCTTGGCAGGGGTAGATCAGCCCCAGCATTTT